This is a list of T cell receptor beta chains from one sample in a study of beta chain features in type 1 diabetes. Repertoires were generated with immunoSEQ multiplex PCR, while TCRdb's copy carries only in-frame clones and drops some. The table lists fewer than 350,000 clones, roughly 15% of them singletons. Sample: naive CD4+ T cells from blood. The receptor set was obtained from a man younger than 35 with type 1 diabetes. CDR3s include the opening cysteine and the closing phenylalanine or tryptophan. A D gene is named only where the DNA matches it firmly. Clone size is stated in some rows and not others, as once, few, many or a class when expanded.

j_call: TRBJ1-1
v_call: TRBV6-5
d_call: -
clone_size: -
cdr3_nt: TGTGCCAGCAGTTACTCGAAGGGGCCGGGTGGCACTGAAGCTTTCTTT
cdr3_aa: CASSYSKGPGGTEAFF

j_call: TRBJ2-3
v_call: TRBV29-1
d_call: -
clone_size: -
cdr3_nt: TGCAGCGTCGGCACAGGGAGTCCCACAGATACGCAGTATTTT
cdr3_aa: CSVGTGSPTDTQYF

j_call: TRBJ2-7
v_call: TRBV28
d_call: -
clone_size: -
cdr3_nt: TGTGCCAGCATCTCAGGGGCGTTAAGCTCCTACGAGCAGTACTTC
cdr3_aa: CASISGALSSYEQYF

j_call: TRBJ1-2
v_call: TRBV29-1
d_call: -
clone_size: -
cdr3_nt: TGCAGCGTTGTCGACCGAACTACTAACTATGGCTACACCTTC
cdr3_aa: CSVVDRTTNYGYTF

j_call: TRBJ1-2
v_call: TRBV21-1
d_call: -
clone_size: -
cdr3_nt: TGTGCCAGCAGCACCCGGACAGGGGAGAGGGGCTACACCTTC
cdr3_aa: CASSTRTGERGYTF

j_call: TRBJ2-3
v_call: TRBV11-2
d_call: -
clone_size: -
cdr3_nt: TGTGCCAGCAGCCCGGTAGGGGTAAGCACAGATACGCAGTATTTT
cdr3_aa: CASSPVGVSTDTQYF

j_call: TRBJ1-3
v_call: TRBV30
d_call: -
clone_size: few
cdr3_nt: TGTGCCTGGAGTTTGCAGGCCCTCTCTGGAAACACCATATATTTT
cdr3_aa: CAWSLQALSGNTIYF

j_call: TRBJ2-7
v_call: TRBV11-2
d_call: -
clone_size: few
cdr3_nt: TGTGCCAGCAGCTTATGGGGGGGGCGGGACGAGCAGTACTTC
cdr3_aa: CASSLWGGRDEQYF

j_call: TRBJ2-3
v_call: TRBV29-1
d_call: -
clone_size: few
cdr3_nt: TGCAGCGTGGGGGCCACAGATACGCAGTATTTT
cdr3_aa: CSVGATDTQYF

j_call: TRBJ1-2
v_call: TRBV11-2
d_call: -
clone_size: -
cdr3_nt: TGTGCCAGCAGCTTTGTACAAGACTATGGCTACACCTTC
cdr3_aa: CASSFVQDYGYTF

j_call: TRBJ2-5
v_call: TRBV5-1
d_call: TRBD1
clone_size: -
cdr3_nt: TGCGCCACCCGAGGGGGACAGGAGGGGCTTTGGGAGACCCAGTACTTC
cdr3_aa: CATRGGQEGLWETQYF

j_call: TRBJ1-2
v_call: TRBV30
d_call: -
clone_size: few
cdr3_nt: TGTGCCTCGCACAGGGATTACTATGGCTACACCTTC
cdr3_aa: CASHRDYYGYTF

j_call: TRBJ2-7
v_call: TRBV19
d_call: TRBD2
clone_size: few
cdr3_nt: TGTGCCAGTAGTGCCGACCTTGCTAGCGGGAGGCAGCAGTACTTC
cdr3_aa: CASSADLASGRQQYF

j_call: TRBJ2-1
v_call: TRBV18
d_call: -
clone_size: few
cdr3_nt: TGTGCCAGCTCACCAAGTGAGGAACTAGCCGGCTGGGGGGATGAGCAGTTCTTC
cdr3_aa: CASSPSEELAGWGDEQFF

j_call: TRBJ2-5
v_call: TRBV7-2
d_call: -
clone_size: few
cdr3_nt: TGTGCCAGCAGCTTCGGCAGCGGGGAGACCCAGTACTTC
cdr3_aa: CASSFGSGETQYF

j_call: TRBJ2-7
v_call: TRBV11-2
d_call: TRBD1
clone_size: few
cdr3_nt: TGTGCCAGCAGCTTCGGACAGGGGGCCCACGAGCAGTACTTC
cdr3_aa: CASSFGQGAHEQYF

j_call: TRBJ1-5
v_call: TRBV7-2
d_call: TRBD1
clone_size: few
cdr3_nt: TGTGCCAGCAGCGCACCCGGGACAGGGAAACCGCCCCAGCATTTT
cdr3_aa: CASSAPGTGKPPQHF

j_call: TRBJ1-4
v_call: TRBV29-1
d_call: TRBD1
clone_size: -
cdr3_nt: TGCAGCGTAGCGACAGGGATGGGTGAAAAACTGTTTTTT
cdr3_aa: CSVATGMGEKLFF

j_call: TRBJ2-5
v_call: TRBV29-1
d_call: -
clone_size: many
cdr3_nt: TGCAGCGAAGGGAGGACAGGACAAGAGACCCAGTACTTC
cdr3_aa: CSEGRTGQETQYF

j_call: TRBJ2-7
v_call: TRBV5-4
d_call: -
clone_size: -
cdr3_nt: TGTGCCAGCAGCTTGGATAGCCAATTC
cdr3_aa: CASSLDSQF

j_call: TRBJ2-3
v_call: TRBV29-1
d_call: -
clone_size: few
cdr3_nt: TGCAGCGTTGGACAGGTGCTGGCTAGCGGTAGCACAGATACGCAGTATTTT
cdr3_aa: CSVGQVLASGSTDTQYF

j_call: TRBJ2-3
v_call: TRBV5-1
d_call: -
clone_size: few
cdr3_nt: TGCGCCAGCAGCTTGGGGCATTTCACAGATACGCAGTATTTT
cdr3_aa: CASSLGHFTDTQYF

j_call: TRBJ2-7
v_call: TRBV6-5
d_call: TRBD1
clone_size: few
cdr3_nt: TGTGCCAGCAGTTACTCGGGACAGGGGGCTTACGAGCAGTACTTC
cdr3_aa: CASSYSGQGAYEQYF

j_call: TRBJ2-5
v_call: TRBV28
d_call: TRBD1
clone_size: -
cdr3_nt: TGTGCCAGCAGCCGCCCGAATCCCGGGACAGGTGAAGAGACCCAGTACTTC
cdr3_aa: CASSRPNPGTGEETQYF

j_call: TRBJ2-3
v_call: TRBV23-1
d_call: TRBD1
clone_size: -
cdr3_nt: TGCGCCAAAGAGGGGTCGAACAGGGGGGTGTCAGATACGCAGTATTTT
cdr3_aa: CAKEGSNRGVSDTQYF

j_call: TRBJ2-7
v_call: TRBV6-7
d_call: -
clone_size: few
cdr3_nt: TGTGCCAGCAGTTACTACTTCCCCCAGGGTCTTCCGTACGAGCAGTACTTC
cdr3_aa: CASSYYFPQGLPYEQYF

j_call: TRBJ2-3
v_call: TRBV7-2
d_call: -
clone_size: few
cdr3_nt: TGTGCCAGCAGCCGGGGGGCAGGGAGAGTTGTTACGCAGTATTTT
cdr3_aa: CASSRGAGRVVTQYF

j_call: TRBJ1-5
v_call: TRBV18
d_call: -
clone_size: -
cdr3_nt: TGTGCCAGCTCACCGGGGGGGACCGGGATGCCCCAGCATTTT
cdr3_aa: CASSPGGTGMPQHF

j_call: TRBJ2-3
v_call: TRBV29-1
d_call: -
clone_size: few
cdr3_nt: TGCAGCTTTGGGTCGCTAGTCGGCACAGATACGCAGTATTTT
cdr3_aa: CSFGSLVGTDTQYF

j_call: TRBJ2-5
v_call: TRBV2
d_call: -
clone_size: few
cdr3_nt: TGTGCCAGCAGTGAGTTGCGGGACTTGATTGGGACCCAGTACTTC
cdr3_aa: CASSELRDLIGTQYF

j_call: TRBJ2-7
v_call: TRBV11-2
d_call: -
clone_size: -
cdr3_nt: TGTGCCAGCAGCGGACTGCGGGCCCCAAACTACGAGCAGTACTTC
cdr3_aa: CASSGLRAPNYEQYF

j_call: TRBJ2-7
v_call: TRBV6-6
d_call: -
clone_size: -
cdr3_nt: TGTGCCAGCAGTTATAGTCTTGGCTCCTACGAGCAGTACTTC
cdr3_aa: CASSYSLGSYEQYF

j_call: TRBJ1-1
v_call: TRBV7-9
d_call: -
clone_size: few
cdr3_nt: TGTGCCAGCAGCCCCCAAAATACAGGGTTGAACACTGAAGCTTTCTTT
cdr3_aa: CASSPQNTGLNTEAFF

j_call: TRBJ2-6
v_call: TRBV14
d_call: TRBD1
clone_size: -
cdr3_nt: TGTGCCAGCAGCCAAGTCACAGGGGCTGGGGCCAACGTCCTGACTTTC
cdr3_aa: CASSQVTGAGANVLTF

j_call: TRBJ2-2
v_call: TRBV27
d_call: TRBD2
clone_size: -
cdr3_nt: TGTGCCAGCAGCTGGCCAGCGGGGGGGACCGGGGAGCTGTTTTTT
cdr3_aa: CASSWPAGGTGELFF

j_call: TRBJ1-1
v_call: TRBV29-1
d_call: -
clone_size: few
cdr3_nt: TGCAGCGTTGCTGGGTTAAAGACTTTAACAATGAACACTGAAGCTTTCTTT
cdr3_aa: CSVAGLKTLTMNTEAFF

j_call: TRBJ2-1
v_call: TRBV18
d_call: -
clone_size: -
cdr3_nt: TGTGCCAGCTCACTCTCCAACGGACAGACCAATGAGCAGTTCTTC
cdr3_aa: CASSLSNGQTNEQFF

j_call: TRBJ2-1
v_call: TRBV18
d_call: -
clone_size: few
cdr3_nt: TGTGCCAGCTCCTCCGAGCCCGACTCCTACAATGAGCAGTTCTTC
cdr3_aa: CASSSEPDSYNEQFF

j_call: TRBJ2-7
v_call: TRBV5-1
d_call: TRBD2
clone_size: few
cdr3_nt: TGCGCCAGCAGCTTTCTCAGCGGGAGCGACGAGCAGTACTTC
cdr3_aa: CASSFLSGSDEQYF

j_call: TRBJ2-3
v_call: TRBV4-1
d_call: TRBD2
clone_size: few
cdr3_nt: TGCGCCAGCAGCCAGGGGAGGGCTAGCGGGAGAACCACAGATACGCAGTATTTT
cdr3_aa: CASSQGRASGRTTDTQYF

j_call: TRBJ2-7
v_call: TRBV30
d_call: TRBD2
clone_size: few
cdr3_nt: TGTGCCTGGGGGGGGGTGTACGAGCAGTACTTC
cdr3_aa: CAWGGVYEQYF

j_call: TRBJ1-6
v_call: TRBV28
d_call: TRBD1
clone_size: -
cdr3_nt: TGTGCCAGCAGCTCCCCGGACAGGCGGGGTTCACCCCTCCACTTT
cdr3_aa: CASSSPDRRGSPLHF

j_call: TRBJ1-2
v_call: TRBV21-1
d_call: -
clone_size: few
cdr3_nt: TGTGCCAGCAGCCAGACAGCTGCCCTCTATGGCTACACCTTC
cdr3_aa: CASSQTAALYGYTF

j_call: TRBJ2-1
v_call: TRBV11-2
d_call: TRBD2
clone_size: -
cdr3_nt: TGTGCCAGCAGCAGAGGACTAGCCTCCTACAATGAGCAGTTCTTC
cdr3_aa: CASSRGLASYNEQFF

j_call: TRBJ2-3
v_call: TRBV7-6
d_call: -
clone_size: few
cdr3_nt: TGTGCCAGCAGCTTAGATTTGAGTATGGGGCTAACAGATACGCAGTATTTT
cdr3_aa: CASSLDLSMGLTDTQYF

j_call: TRBJ2-1
v_call: TRBV5-4
d_call: -
clone_size: -
cdr3_nt: TGTGCCAGCAGCTTGTGGTCGGGAGTATACAATGAGCAGTTCTTC
cdr3_aa: CASSLWSGVYNEQFF

j_call: TRBJ2-2
v_call: TRBV15
d_call: -
clone_size: -
cdr3_nt: TGTGCCACCAGCAGAGATCGGCTAGCTAACACCGGGGAGCTGTTTTTT
cdr3_aa: CATSRDRLANTGELFF

j_call: TRBJ1-2
v_call: TRBV29-1
d_call: -
clone_size: -
cdr3_nt: TGCAGCGCAACCAGGGGCGACTATGGCTACACCTTC
cdr3_aa: CSATRGDYGYTF